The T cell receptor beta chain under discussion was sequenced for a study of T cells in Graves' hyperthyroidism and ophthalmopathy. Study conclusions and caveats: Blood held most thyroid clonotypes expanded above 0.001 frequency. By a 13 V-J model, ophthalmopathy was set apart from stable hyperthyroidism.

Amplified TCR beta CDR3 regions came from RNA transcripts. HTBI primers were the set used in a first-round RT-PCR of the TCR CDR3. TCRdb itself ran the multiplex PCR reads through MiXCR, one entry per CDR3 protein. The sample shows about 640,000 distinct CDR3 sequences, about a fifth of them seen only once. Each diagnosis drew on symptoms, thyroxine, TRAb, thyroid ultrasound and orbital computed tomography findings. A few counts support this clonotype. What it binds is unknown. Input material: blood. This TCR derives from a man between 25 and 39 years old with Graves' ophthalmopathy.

DNA for the CDR3: TGTGCCAGCAGTGCGCAGGGCCGGTCCTACAATGAGCAGTTCTTC. Translated: CASSAQGRSYNEQFF. V usage is TRBV28 and J usage is TRBJ2-1; the D gene is possibly TRBD1 (5 bases). Trimming took 5 bases from V and 1 from J, leaving 12 bases between them. CDR3 length: 15 residues. The V gene's germline CDR1 is MDHEN and CDR2 SYDVKM.